Each of the 26 T cell receptor beta chains below was sequenced from the same sample in a study of blood T cell repertoires in COVID-19. This table comes from immunoSEQ multiplex PCR, and its TCRdb copy is limited to in-frame clones, with some not included. The sample records about 220,000 clones, over 75% being singletons. The sequenced sample was peripheral blood. These receptor sequences come from a man aged 35 to 55 with active or convalescent COVID-19.

The genes are TRBV5-1 and TRBJ2-7; D unclear. The V and J ends lost 0 bases and 9 bases respectively, with 19 bases between them. Germline CDR1 is SGHRS and CDR2 is YFSETQ. The CDR3 is made up of 15 amino acids. Here the CDR3 DNA reads TGCGCCAGCAGCTTGGACAGTACCACCGGAATATGGCAGTACTTC. Its translation: CASSLDSTTGIWQYF.

Here the CDR3 DNA reads TGCAGCGTCCGGGAGGGACCATACGTCGCGACCCAGTACTTC. Translated, it gives CSVREGPYVATQYF. The chain joins TRBV29-1 to TRBJ2-5, with 8 bases identical to TRBD2. Unmatched junction bases numbered 13, after V lost 6 bases and J lost 7 bases. This CDR3 contains 14 residues. CDR1 and CDR2 (germline): SQVTM, ANQGSEA.

The genes are TRBV19 and TRBJ2-2, with no clear D. Trimming shortened V by 9 bases and J by 7 bases, and 9 bases separated the two germline ends. The CDR3 length is 11 residues. Germline CDR1 is LNHDA and CDR2 is SQIVND (reference sequence). DNA for the CDR3: TGTGCCAGCGTGGCTAGCGGGGAGCTGTTTTTT. Its protein is CASVASGELFF. Variable domain in full (rest from reference TRBV19 and TRBJ2-2): DGGITQSPKYLFRKEGQNVTLSCEQNLNHDAMYWYRQDPGQGLRLIYYSQIVNDFQKGDIAEGYSVSREKKESFPLTVTSAQKNPTAFYLCASVASGELFFGEGSRLTVL.

The chain couples TRBV27 to TRBJ1-1, with 8 bases that match TRBD1. V shed 5 bases, J shed 0 bases, and the junction held 5 bases outside the gene matches. The CDR3 totals 15 residues. Germline values: CDR1 MNHEY, CDR2 SMNVEV (reference sequence). As DNA, the CDR3 is TGTGCCAGCAGTGTCACAGGGGGACTGAACACTGAAGCTTTCTTT. Residues: CASSVTGGLNTEAFF.

The gene calls are TRBV5-1 and TRBJ1-1; 7 nucleotides align to TRBD1. V dropped 1 base and J dropped 6; count of bases not matched to a gene: 9. This CDR3 has 15 amino acids. Per the germline V gene, CDR1 is SGHRS and CDR2 is YFSETQ. The CDR3 region is CASSLFLTGTPEAFF. The CDR3 DNA is TGCGCCAGCAGCTTGTTCTTGACAGGGACTCCTGAAGCTTTCTTT.

The gene calls are TRBV6-6 and TRBJ2-3; TRBD2 matches at 11 bases. V dropped 4 bases and J dropped 0; count of bases not matched to a gene: 3. Per the germline V gene, CDR1 is MNHNY and CDR2 is SVGAGI (reference sequence). The length of the CDR3 is 16 residues. The CDR3 DNA is TGTGCCAGCAGTTGGGGACTAGCGGACAGCACAGATACGCAGTATTTT. This encodes CASSWGLADSTDTQYF.

This clone was seen a single time. The V gene is TRBV19, the J gene TRBJ2-3; tentatively, D is TRBD2 (5 bases). CDR3 size: 15 residues. The germline V gene encodes CDR1 LNHDA and CDR2 SQIVND (reference sequence). V lost 7 bases and J 4 bases, leaving 18 bases between the germline ends. CDR3 nucleotides: TGTGCCAGTACTGCACGAGGGAGAGGCGCAGATACGCAGTATTTT. It is translated as CASTARGRGADTQYF.

The chain links TRBV5-5 to TRBJ2-3; D is perhaps TRBD2 (6 bases). Germline V gene data show CDR1 as SGHKS and CDR2 as YYEKEE (reference sequence). V dropped 4 bases and J dropped 1 base, with 7 bases sitting between them. The CDR3 totals 13 residues. This chain's CDR3 is CASSERGTDTQYF. In nucleotides, the CDR3 is TGTGCCAGCAGCGAGCGGGGCACAGATACGCAGTATTTT.

The gene calls are TRBV19 and TRBJ1-1, with TRBD1 matching 7 bases. Per germline, CDR1 LNHDA and CDR2 SQIVND (reference sequence). V lost 7 bases, J lost 3 bases, and 2 bases stayed unmatched. The CDR3 is 12 amino acids. CDR3 amino acids: CASKQGYTEAFF. The CDR3 nucleotides are TGTGCCAGTAAACAGGGGTACACTGAAGCTTTCTTT.

J is TRBJ1-2 and V is TRBV29-1; 7 positions match TRBD1. The ends lost 1 base at V and 7 bases at J; junction bases unmatched: 6. The CDR3 totals 13 residues. In germline, CDR1 is SQVTM, CDR2 ANQGSEA. Written as DNA, the CDR3 is TGCAGCGTTGAAGGACAGGGCGTGGCTGGCTACACCTTC. This sequence encodes CSVEGQGVAGYTF.

This sequence joins TRBV27 and TRBJ1-2; D is unclear. The germline gives CDR1 MNHEY, CDR2 SMNVEV (reference sequence). The V end lost 3 bases, the J end lost 2 bases, and 7 bases lay between the germline ends. The CDR3 has 13 amino acids. The CDR3 here is CASSFSENYGYTF. DNA of the CDR3: TGTGCCAGCAGTTTTTCCGAGAACTATGGCTACACCTTC.

This sequence joins TRBV9 and TRBJ2-2; D is possibly TRBD2 (5 bases). The V gene lost 4 bases and the J gene lost 1 base, with 11 bases spanning the gap. Germline V gene lookup returns CDR1 SGDLS and CDR2 YYNGEE. The CDR3 spans 15 residues. The CDR3 coding sequence is TGTGCCAGCAGCCCTCGGGGTGGGAACACCGGGGAGCTGTTTTTT. Translated, it gives CASSPRGGNTGELFF.

The chain uses TRBV24-1 and TRBJ2-5, with D possibly matching TRBD1 (6 bases). The CDR3 is 14 residues long. V dropped 4 bases and J dropped 9 bases, with 17 bases sitting between them. Germline-derived CDR1 and CDR2 are KGHDR and SFDVKD. As DNA, the CDR3 is TGTGCCACCAGTGACGTAGGACAAGGGGGACCCCAGTACTTC. Translated: CATSDVGQGGPQYF.

V is TRBV28 and J is TRBJ2-7, with D perhaps TRBD2 (5 bases). The germline CDR1 and CDR2 sequences are MDHEN and SYDVKM. The CDR3 consists of 12 residues. V was clipped by 7 bases and J by 0 bases, with 7 bases between them. The CDR3 DNA sequence: TGTGCCAGCACCCGGGACTCCTACGAGCAGTACTTC. Its translation: CASTRDSYEQYF.

The count of this clone is one. V and J are TRBV5-4 and TRBJ2-1; 11 nucleotides match TRBD2. After removal of 5 bases from V and 3 bases from J, the junction contained 4 bases not matched to a gene. This CDR3 contains 15 residues. Germline-derived CDR1 and CDR2 are SGHNT and YYREEE (reference sequence). The CDR3 DNA follows: TGTGCCAGCAGTCCCGGGACTAGCGGCTACAATGAGCAGTTCTTC. Translated: CASSPGTSGYNEQFF.

J is TRBJ1-1 and V is TRBV28; no definite D call. In germline, CDR1 is MDHEN, CDR2 SYDVKM. V was cut by 1 base and J by 0 bases, with 9 bases left in between. This CDR3 has 15 residues. Written as DNA, the CDR3 is TGTGCCAGCAGTTTATCAGGTTCCATGAACACTGAAGCTTTCTTT. Amino acids: CASSLSGSMNTEAFF.

V and J are TRBV28 and TRBJ2-1; 7 nucleotides line up with TRBD2. CDR3 length equals 15 residues. Looked up from germline, CDR1 is MDHEN and CDR2 is SYDVKM. Unmatched junction bases numbered 16, after V lost 4 bases and J lost 13 bases. CDR3 residues: CASSSSILASVSQFF. CDR3 sequence (DNA): TGTGCCAGCAGTTCTTCCATACTAGCGTCGGTATCACAGTTCTTC.

J is TRBJ2-3 and V is TRBV27, with a possible D match to TRBD2 (5 bases). Germline V gene lookup returns CDR1 MNHEY and CDR2 SMNVEV (reference sequence). Trimming cost V 5 bases and J 5 bases, with 14 bases left between them. The CDR3 length is 14 residues. Here the CDR3 DNA reads TGTGCCAGCAGTCCGGGGTCCTTGGGAGATACGCAGTATTTT. Its translation: CASSPGSLGDTQYF.

This clone occurred once. The V gene is TRBV25-1, the J gene TRBJ2-3; TRBD1 agrees at 9 bases. The germline V gene has CDR1 MGHDK and CDR2 SYGVNS. Germline trimming cut 4 bases from V and 7 bases from J; bases unmatched to any gene: 9. This CDR3 region has 15 residues. The CDR3 is CASSAPGQGRNTQYF. CDR3 bases: TGTGCCAGCAGTGCCCCGGGACAGGGACGAAATACGCAGTATTTT.

The V and J genes are TRBV28 and TRBJ1-1, with a weak D call TRBD1 (5 bases). The CDR3 is 13 residues long. V lost 3 bases, J lost 5 bases, and 10 bases lay in between. Germline CDR1 is MDHEN and CDR2 is SYDVKM. DNA of the CDR3: TGTGCCAGCAGTTTGTGGGGGGAAACTGAAGCTTTCTTT. It codes for CASSLWGETEAFF.

This sequence joins TRBV28 and TRBJ2-7; 10 bases map to TRBD1. The CDR3 is made up of 14 amino acids. With V trimmed by 2 bases and J by 5 bases, 3 bases remained unmatched. Germline CDR1 and CDR2: MDHEN and SYDVKM. The CDR3 DNA follows: TGTGCCAGCAGTTTACGACAGGGGGCCAACGAGCAGTACTTC. Amino acid sequence: CASSLRQGANEQYF.

V gene TRBV5-1 combines with J gene TRBJ2-5, with D possibly TRBD2 on 6 matching bases. The V gene lost 5 bases and the J gene lost 2 bases, with 10 bases spanning the gap. The CDR3 spans 13 residues. CDR1 is SGHRS, CDR2 YFSETQ, per germline. CDR3 protein: CASSTEGQETQYF. The CDR3 DNA is TGCGCCAGCAGTACGGAGGGGCAAGAGACCCAGTACTTC.

This clone has only a few counts. This rearrangement joins TRBV3-1 (or the pseudogene TRBV3-2) to TRBJ2-7; the D gene is possibly TRBD2 (6 bases). The CDR3 extends over 13 amino acids. Trimming stripped 3 bases from V and 3 bases from J, with 9 bases between. Germline V gene data show CDR1 as LGHDT and CDR2 as YNNKEL (reference sequence). The chain's CDR3 is CASSHRLVYEQYF. DNA of the CDR3: TGTGCCAGCAGCCACCGACTAGTCTACGAGCAGTACTTC.

The chain uses TRBV10-1 and TRBJ1-1; D unclear. Looked up from germline, CDR1 is WNHNN and CDR2 is SYGVQD (reference sequence). V lost 10 bases, J lost 1 base, and 16 bases lay in between. The CDR3 has 14 residues. DNA for the CDR3: TGCGCCACTTCTCTGGACGCGGGGAACACTGAAGCTTTCTTT. The encoded protein is CATSLDAGNTEAFF.

On this clone itself: The same CDR3 is also encoded by other DNA sequences in this sample. The CDR3 loop is CASSEGLAGVADTQYF. The CDR3 nucleotides are TGTGCCAGCAGTGAAGGGCTAGCGGGAGTCGCAGATACGCAGTATTTT. The chain combines TRBV2 with TRBJ2-3; 10 positions match TRBD2. Germline-derived CDR1 and CDR2 are SNHLY and FYNNEI. This CDR3 contains 16 residues. Trimming cost V 1 base and J 4 bases; bases outside gene matches: 5.

V gene TRBV7-8 combines with J gene TRBJ2-1, with D tentatively TRBD2 (6 bases). Germline V gene sequence: CDR1 SGHVS, CDR2 FQNEAQ. The CDR3 loop spans 15 amino acids. Between the trimmed V and J ends, which lost 4 bases and 2 bases, there was a span of 12 bases. The DNA of the CDR3 is TGTGCCAGCAGCTGGGACGGGAGCCCCTACAATGAGCAGTTCTTC. Its translation is CASSWDGSPYNEQFF.